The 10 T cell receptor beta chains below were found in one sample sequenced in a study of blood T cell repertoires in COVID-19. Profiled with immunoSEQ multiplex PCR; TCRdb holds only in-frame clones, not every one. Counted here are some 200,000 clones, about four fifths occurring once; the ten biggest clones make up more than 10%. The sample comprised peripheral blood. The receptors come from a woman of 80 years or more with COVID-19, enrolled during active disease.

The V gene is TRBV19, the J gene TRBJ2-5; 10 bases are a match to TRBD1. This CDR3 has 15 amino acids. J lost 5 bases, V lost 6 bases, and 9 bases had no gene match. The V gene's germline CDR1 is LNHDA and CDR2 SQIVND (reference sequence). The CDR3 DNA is TGTGCCAGTAGCCAAGACAGGGGGCGTATGGAGACCCAGTACTTC. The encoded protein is CASSQDRGRMETQYF.

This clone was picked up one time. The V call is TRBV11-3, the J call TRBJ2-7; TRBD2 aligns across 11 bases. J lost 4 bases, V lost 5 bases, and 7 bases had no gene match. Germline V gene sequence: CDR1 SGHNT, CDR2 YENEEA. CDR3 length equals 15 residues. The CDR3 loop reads CASSRPTSGVYEQYF. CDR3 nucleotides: TGTGCCAGCAGCCGTCCGACTAGCGGGGTATACGAGCAGTACTTC.

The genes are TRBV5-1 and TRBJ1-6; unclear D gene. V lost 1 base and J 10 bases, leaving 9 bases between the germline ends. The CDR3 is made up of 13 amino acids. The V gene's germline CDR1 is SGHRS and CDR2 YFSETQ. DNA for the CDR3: TGCGCCAGCAGCTTGTCCCGTTCCTCACCCCTCCACTTT. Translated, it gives CASSLSRSSPLHF.

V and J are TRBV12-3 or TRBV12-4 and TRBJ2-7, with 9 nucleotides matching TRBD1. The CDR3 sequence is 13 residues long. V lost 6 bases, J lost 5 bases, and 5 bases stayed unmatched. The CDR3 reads CASSTGTGNEQYF. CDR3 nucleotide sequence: TGTGCCAGCAGCACCGGGACAGGGAACGAGCAGTACTTC.

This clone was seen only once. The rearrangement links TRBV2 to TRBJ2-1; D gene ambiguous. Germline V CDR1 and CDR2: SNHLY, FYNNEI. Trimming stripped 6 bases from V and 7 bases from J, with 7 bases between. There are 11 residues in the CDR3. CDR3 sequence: CASRTTNEQFF. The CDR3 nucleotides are TGTGCCAGCAGGACGACAAATGAGCAGTTCTTC.

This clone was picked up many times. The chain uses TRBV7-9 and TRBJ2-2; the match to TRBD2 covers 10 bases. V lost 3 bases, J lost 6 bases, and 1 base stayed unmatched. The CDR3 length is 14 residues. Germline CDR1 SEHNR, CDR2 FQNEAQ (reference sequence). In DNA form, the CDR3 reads TGTGCCAGCAGCTTCGGACTAGCGGCCGGGGAGCTGTTTTTT. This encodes CASSFGLAAGELFF.

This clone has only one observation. CDR3 coding DNA: TGTGCCAGCAGTATGTCAGGGCCCACTAATGAAAAACTGTTTTTT. Translating gives CASSMSGPTNEKLFF. The J gene is TRBJ1-4, the V gene TRBV2, with D perhaps TRBD1 (5 bases). Germline V gene data show CDR1 as SNHLY and CDR2 as FYNNEI. The CDR3 is 15 residues long. Trimming stripped 5 bases from V and 2 bases from J, with 12 bases between.

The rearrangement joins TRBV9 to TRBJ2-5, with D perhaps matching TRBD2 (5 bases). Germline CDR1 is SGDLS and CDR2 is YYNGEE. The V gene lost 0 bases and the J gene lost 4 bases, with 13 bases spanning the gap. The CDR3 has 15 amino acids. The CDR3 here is CASSVGGLRVETQYF. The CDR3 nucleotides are TGTGCCAGCAGCGTAGGAGGGTTGAGAGTAGAGACCCAGTACTTC.

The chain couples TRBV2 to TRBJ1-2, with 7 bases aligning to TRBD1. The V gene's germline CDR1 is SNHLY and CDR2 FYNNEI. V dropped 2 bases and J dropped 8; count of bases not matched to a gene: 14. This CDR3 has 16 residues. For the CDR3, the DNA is TGTGCCAGCAGTGAAAGGGGGCGGACCTTGTCAGGAGGCTACACCTTC. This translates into CASSERGRTLSGGYTF.

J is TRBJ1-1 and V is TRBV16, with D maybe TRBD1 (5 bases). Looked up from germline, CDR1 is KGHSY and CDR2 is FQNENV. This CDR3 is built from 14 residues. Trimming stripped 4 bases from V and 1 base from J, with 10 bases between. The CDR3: CASSPRASNTEAFF. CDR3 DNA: TGTGCCAGCAGCCCCAGGGCCTCGAACACTGAAGCTTTCTTT.